A single sample gave rise to the 28 T cell receptor beta chains below, sequenced in a study of cytotoxic CD8 clonotypes in ibrutinib-treated CLL. Sequencing was performed with immunoSEQ multiplex PCR; in TCRdb, only in-frame clones are kept and a portion is missing. Here the sample spans about 310,000 clones, 80% being singletons. Sequencing used PBMCs, obtained before ibrutinib treatment. The source is a human donor with chronic lymphocytic leukemia.

CDR3 coding DNA: TGTGCCAGCAGTGCTCGGAGTTTCTCCTACGAGCAGTACTTC. Protein: CASSARSFSYEQYF. The chain is built from TRBV6-1 and TRBJ2-7; D uncertain. The CDR3 is 14 residues long. V was cut by 4 bases and J by 0 bases, with 10 bases left in between. Looked up from germline, CDR1 is MNHNS and CDR2 is SASEGT.

The CDR3 nucleotides read TGTGCCAGCAATTTGGGGGTTCCCACAGATACGCAGTATTTT. It specifies CASNLGVPTDTQYF. This chain links TRBV2 with TRBJ2-3; the D call may be TRBD1 or TRBD2 (5 bases each). The CDR3 totals 14 residues. CDR1 is SNHLY, CDR2 FYNNEI, per germline. Deletions cut 7 bases from V and 2 bases from J, with 13 bases between.

This chain links TRBV30 with TRBJ2-7; TRBD1 is a possible D gene (6 bases). V shed 2 bases and J shed 0 bases, with 11 bases lying between them. The CDR3 totals 14 residues. CDR1 GTSNPN and CDR2 SVGIG come from the germline V gene (reference sequence). DNA of the CDR3: TGTGCCTGGAGTTTTGCAGGGGTCTCCTACGAGCAGTACTTC. The encoded protein is CAWSFAGVSYEQYF.

J is TRBJ2-4 and V is TRBV4-2; no firm D call. Deletions cut 1 base from V and 4 bases from J, with 8 bases between. Germline CDR1 reads LGHNA; CDR2 reads YNFKEQ. The CDR3 is 14 amino acids. This CDR3 is CASSQGGSKNIQYF. DNA of the CDR3: TGTGCCAGCAGCCAAGGTGGTTCTAAAAACATTCAGTACTTC.

The V call is TRBV27, the J call TRBJ1-2; TRBD1 might be the D (6 bases). The V gene lost 2 bases and the J gene lost 5 bases, with 12 bases spanning the gap. The CDR3 is made up of 14 amino acids. Germline V lookup: CDR1 MNHEY, CDR2 SMNVEV (reference sequence). This CDR3 is CASSLRGVGYGYTF. The CDR3, as DNA: TGTGCCAGCAGTTTAAGGGGGGTAGGGTATGGCTACACCTTC.

This CDR3 reads CASRMTSGHTGELFF. DNA of the CDR3: TGTGCCAGCAGGATGACTAGCGGACACACCGGGGAGCTGTTTTTT. V gene TRBV2 combines with J gene TRBJ2-2; 9 bases match TRBD2. The germline gives CDR1 SNHLY, CDR2 FYNNEI. The CDR3 consists of 15 residues. Losses at the gene ends were 6 bases for V and 3 bases for J; bases not matched to a gene: 5.

The chain carries TRBV20-1 and TRBJ2-4; the D is unclear. The CDR3 totals 10 residues. The germline V and J ends were trimmed by 3 bases and 6 bases, with 3 bases remaining between them. Germline values: CDR1 DFQATT, CDR2 SNEGSKA (reference sequence). CDR3 DNA: TGCAGTGCTAGTAGAAACATTCAGTACTTC. Amino acids: CSASRNIQYF.

This clone appeared a few times. The J gene is TRBJ2-4, the V gene TRBV27; 7 bases align to TRBD1. CDR1 MNHEY and CDR2 SMNVEV come from the germline V gene (reference sequence). The CDR3 sequence is 14 residues long. The trim removed 9 bases at V and 2 bases at J, leaving 7 bases unmatched. The CDR3 reads CARPRQGPKNIQYF. DNA of the CDR3: TGTGCCAGACCACGACAGGGACCCAAAAACATTCAGTACTTC.

The chain uses TRBV6-5 and TRBJ1-1, with no clear D. The CDR3 totals 12 residues. Per the germline V gene, CDR1 is MNHEY and CDR2 is SVGAGI. Trimming stripped 5 bases from V and 7 bases from J, with 11 bases between. This CDR3 reads CASSRSQNEAFF. CDR3 nucleotides: TGTGCCAGCAGTCGATCACAGAATGAAGCTTTCTTT.

The gene calls are TRBV9 and TRBJ2-2; 8 positions agree with TRBD1. Per germline, CDR1 SGDLS and CDR2 YYNGEE. With V trimmed by 0 bases and J by 4 bases, 2 bases remained unmatched. CDR3 length: 15 residues. DNA for the CDR3: TGTGCCAGCAGCGTAGTCAGGGGGCGCACCGGGGAGCTGTTTTTT. Amino acids: CASSVVRGRTGELFF.

V usage is TRBV5-3 and J usage is TRBJ2-7, with TRBD2 matching 10 bases. TRBV5-3 is labeled an ORF, and its function is uncertain. The CDR3 has 13 amino acids. The junction had 6 bases not matched to a gene; V was cut back by 4 bases and J by 8 bases. Here the CDR3 reads CARSRLAGIKQYF. The CDR3, as DNA: TGTGCCAGAAGCCGACTAGCGGGCATCAAGCAGTACTTC.

The chain recombines TRBV7-6 with TRBJ1-5, with D unclear. Trimming took off 2 bases at V and 5 bases at J, with 16 bases between the two ends. Per germline, CDR1 SGHVS and CDR2 FNYEAQ. This CDR3 region has 16 residues. The CDR3 DNA is TGTGCCAGCAGCTTATCGTCGGGAGGGAGGGATCAGCCCCAGCATTTT. Translation: CASSLSSGGRDQPQHF.

The rearrangement links TRBV28 to TRBJ2-7; TRBD1 might be the D (6 bases). Trimming removed 3 bases from V and 6 bases from J, with 18 bases in between. From germline, CDR1 is MDHEN and CDR2 SYDVKM. The CDR3 has 15 amino acids. The CDR3 DNA sequence: TGTGCCAGCAGTTTGTTAACAGGGTTGGACTTCGAGCAGTACTTC. As protein: CASSLLTGLDFEQYF.

The CDR3 DNA reads as TGTGCCATCAGTATCGTGGCAGGCTCCTACGAGCAGTACTTC. This codes for CAISIVAGSYEQYF. This chain links TRBV10-3 with TRBJ2-7; D unresolved. Germline loops: CDR1 ENHRY, CDR2 SYGVKD. V was pared by 5 bases and J by 0 bases, with 11 bases between. The CDR3 spans 14 residues.

The chain joins TRBV2 to TRBJ2-3; a possible D gene is TRBD2 (5 bases). The CDR3 loop spans 15 amino acids. V was pared by 2 bases and J by 2 bases, with 11 bases between. Germline CDR1 reads SNHLY; CDR2 reads FYNNEI. CDR3 amino acids: CASSEQRVNTDTQYF. In DNA form, the CDR3 reads TGTGCCAGCAGTGAACAGAGGGTGAACACAGATACGCAGTATTTT. The complete variable domain, with remaining parts taken from reference TRBV2 and TRBJ2-3, reads EPEVTQTPSHQVTQMGQEVILRCVPISNHLYFYWYRQILGQKVEFLVSFYNNEISEKSEIFDDQFSVERPDGSNFTLKIRSTKLEDSAMYFCASSEQRVNTDTQYFGPGTRLTVL.

V is TRBV5-4 and J is TRBJ1-3; D perhaps matches TRBD1 (6 bases). This CDR3 has 14 amino acids. Germline values: CDR1 SGHNT, CDR2 YYREEE (reference sequence). The V and J ends lost 5 bases and 2 bases respectively, with 11 bases between them. The chain's CDR3 is CASRRGMAGNTIYF. As DNA, the CDR3 is TGTGCCAGCAGAAGGGGGATGGCTGGAAACACCATATATTTT.

The CDR3, as DNA: TGTGCCAGCAGTGAGCCGGGACAGCTTTACTATGGCTACACCTTC. As protein: CASSEPGQLYYGYTF. The V call is TRBV25-1, the J call TRBJ1-2; 7 bases are a match to TRBD1. J lost 3 bases, V lost 3 bases, and 7 bases had no gene match. Germline V gene data show CDR1 as MGHDK and CDR2 as SYGVNS. The CDR3 is 15 amino acids.

The chain joins TRBV7-8 to TRBJ2-7; D possibly corresponds to TRBD1 (6 bases). V lost 5 bases and J lost 0, with 8 bases in between. This CDR3 is 13 amino acids long. In germline, CDR1 is SGHVS, CDR2 FQNEAQ. CDR3 in DNA: TGTGCCAGCAGCGGGGGCACCTCCTACGAGCAGTACTTC. Its translation is CASSGGTSYEQYF.

The chain is built from TRBV5-1 and TRBJ2-1; 8 bases line up with TRBD1. With 4 bases clipped from V and 1 base from J, the junction kept 7 bases outside the gene matches. The CDR3 contains 16 residues. Looked up from germline, CDR1 is SGHRS and CDR2 is YFSETQ. Written as DNA, the CDR3 is TGCGCCAGCAGCGTAGGGACAGGAGGTTCCTACAATGAGCAGTTCTTC. The encoded protein is CASSVGTGGSYNEQFF.

The table lists this clone with a count of one. The chain has TRBV4-3 and TRBJ2-1; TRBD2 matches at 8 bases. J lost 6 bases, V lost 5 bases, and 12 bases had no gene match. The CDR3 extends over 16 amino acids. Germline loops: CDR1 LGHNA, CDR2 YSLEER. The CDR3 reads CASSAPGTRYRNEQFF. CDR3 nucleotide sequence: TGCGCCAGCAGCGCGCCCGGGACTAGATATCGCAATGAGCAGTTCTTC.

V usage is TRBV5-5 and J usage is TRBJ2-2; TRBD2 matches at 10 bases. CDR3 length: 16 amino acids. V lost 4 bases and J lost 6; bases outside the gene matches: 9. Germline lookup yields CDR1 SGHKS and CDR2 YYEKEE (reference sequence). The CDR3 nucleotides read TGTGCCAGCAGCAACCTAGCGGGAGTACTGGCCGGGGAGCTGTTTTTT. Translation: CASSNLAGVLAGELFF. The full variable domain, its missing parts supplied by reference TRBV5-5 and TRBJ2-2, is DAGVTQSPTHLIKTRGQQVTLRCSPISGHKSVSWYQQVLGQGPQFIFQYYEKEERGRGNFPDRFSARQFPNYSSELNVNALLLGDSALYLCASSNLAGVLAGELFFGEGSRLTVL.

V is TRBV7-2 and J is TRBJ2-3, with TRBD1 matching over 10 bases. The germline V gene has CDR1 SGHTA and CDR2 FQGNSA. The CDR3 has 17 residues. Trimming cost V 3 bases and J 4 bases; bases outside gene matches: 10. DNA for the CDR3: TGTGCCAGCAGCTTTGTTGTTACGACAGGGGGCGCAGATACGCAGTATTTT. It is translated as CASSFVVTTGGADTQYF.

The CDR3 protein is CASSLALAGGQETQYF. CDR3 sequence (DNA): TGTGCCAGCAGTTTGGCTTTAGCGGGAGGCCAAGAGACCCAGTACTTC. The rearrangement joins TRBV28 to TRBJ2-5; 10 bases match TRBD2. J lost 1 base, V lost 3 bases, and 5 bases had no gene match. Germline V gene data show CDR1 as MDHEN and CDR2 as SYDVKM. The CDR3 loop spans 16 amino acids.

The chain carries TRBV7-8 and TRBJ2-7, with 12 nucleotides matching TRBD2. V lost 5 bases, J lost 3 bases, and 5 bases stayed unmatched. CDR1 is SGHVS, CDR2 FQNEAQ, per germline. The CDR3 is 15 residues long. CDR3 protein: CASSQVLAGGYEQYF. CDR3 DNA sequence: TGTGCCAGCAGCCAGGTACTAGCGGGGGGCTACGAGCAGTACTTC.

V usage is TRBV4-1 and J usage is TRBJ2-7, with 10 nucleotides matching TRBD1. CDR1 is MGHRA, CDR2 YSYEKL, per germline. Trimming removed 0 bases from V and 3 bases from J; junction bases left unmatched: 2. CDR3 size: 15 residues. In DNA form, the CDR3 reads TGCGCCAGCAGCCAAGACGACAGGGGGCTCTACGAGCAGTACTTC. It yields the protein CASSQDDRGLYEQYF.

This clone was seen a handful of times. V usage is TRBV11-2 and J usage is TRBJ2-7; perhaps TRBD1 as D (5 bases). The CDR3 covers 14 residues. Per germline, CDR1 SGHAT and CDR2 FQNNGV. Trimming stripped 5 bases from V and 3 bases from J, with 14 bases between. The CDR3 loop reads CASSPIIGVYEQYF. As DNA, the CDR3 is TGTGCCAGCAGCCCAATCATAGGGGTCTACGAGCAGTACTTC.

This sequence joins TRBV11-3 and TRBJ2-3, with D tentatively TRBD2 (5 bases). CDR1 is SGHNT and CDR2 is YENEEA in the germline V gene. With 6 bases removed from V and 0 bases from J, the gap between germline ends came to 7 bases. The CDR3 totals 13 residues. CDR3 amino acids: CASRSGSTDTQYF. In DNA form, the CDR3 reads TGTGCCAGCAGGAGCGGTAGCACAGATACGCAGTATTTT. The full variable domain, with the rest looked up from reference TRBV11-3 and TRBJ2-3, is EAGVVQSPRYKIIEKKQPVAFWCNPISGHNTLYWYLQNLGQGPELLIRYENEEAVDDSQLPKDRFSAERLKGVDSTLKIQPAELGDSAVYLCASRSGSTDTQYFGPGTRLTVL.

The chain carries TRBV4-2 and TRBJ2-1; 14 bases match TRBD2. The V gene's germline CDR1 is LGHNA and CDR2 YNFKEQ. With 4 bases clipped from V and 8 bases from J, the junction kept 10 bases outside the gene matches. The CDR3 extends over 17 amino acids. The CDR3 region is CASSRAGTSGSMYEQFF. In nucleotides, the CDR3 is TGTGCCAGCAGCCGGGCTGGGACTAGCGGGAGTATGTATGAGCAGTTCTTC.